Listed below are T cell receptor beta chains from one sample, sequenced in a study of T cells in localized non-small cell lung cancer. The repertoire was sequenced with immunoSEQ multiplex PCR; TCRdb's copy has only in-frame clones and lacks some. The sample gives some 39,000 clones, about 85% of which show up once; 30% to 35% is in the top ten. The sequencing used PBMCs, collected before any cancer treatment. These receptors originate from a woman aged 35 to 70 with stage II squamous cell lung carcinoma. Each CDR3 is given with its conserved first and last residue. A D gene is named only where the DNA matches it firmly. A row's size may be missing; if present it is once, few, many or a size class.

j_call,v_call,clone_size,d_call,cdr3_nt,cdr3_aa
TRBJ2-3,TRBV2,.,.,TGTGCCAGCAGTGTAGAAAACACAGATACGCAGTATTTT,CASSVENTDTQYF
TRBJ1-6,TRBV5-6,.,.,TGTGCCAGCAGCCCCGGGGGCCGGTCTAATTCACCCCTCCACTTT,CASSPGGRSNSPLHF
TRBJ2-1,TRBV19,.,TRBD1,TGTGCCAGTAGTATAACTAGTCCCAGGACAGGGTTTTTCAATGAGCAGTTCTTC,CASSITSPRTGFFNEQFF
TRBJ2-3,TRBV7-9,few,.,TGTGCCAGCAGCGCCTTATATACGCAGTATTTT,CASSALYTQYF
TRBJ2-3,TRBV7-6,.,.,TGTGCCAGCAGCCCGATTAGCACAGATACGCAGTATTTT,CASSPISTDTQYF
TRBJ2-2,TRBV5-4,.,.,TGTGCCAGCCGGACCTCCATGGGCACCGGGGAGCTGTTTTTT,CASRTSMGTGELFF
TRBJ1-1,TRBV6-6,.,.,TGTGCCAGCAGTTATTCGACGGAGAACACTGAAGCTTTCTTT,CASSYSTENTEAFF
TRBJ2-1,TRBV5-4,.,TRBD1,TGTGCCAGCAGCTTGGGCCGGACAGGGCCAAATGAGCAGTTCTTC,CASSLGRTGPNEQFF
TRBJ2-5,TRBV19,.,.,TGTGCCAGTAGTACCCGCCTAGGGGGAGAAACCCAGTACTTC,CASSTRLGGETQYF
TRBJ2-1,TRBV28,.,TRBD2,TGTGCCAGCAGTTTACCCGACCCTAGCGGGAGGAGGCCCTACAATGAGCAGTTCTTC,CASSLPDPSGRRPYNEQFF
TRBJ1-4,TRBV20-1,.,.,TGCAGTGCTAGAGGCCGGGAAAAACTGTTTTTT,CSARGREKLFF
TRBJ2-3,TRBV9,.,TRBD2,TGTGCCAGCAGCGTATATGGTCTAGCGGGAGAAGATACGCAGTATTTT,CASSVYGLAGEDTQYF
TRBJ1-1,TRBV18,.,.,TGTGCCAGCTCACCAAGGGAGGGTATGAACACTGAAGCTTTCTTT,CASSPREGMNTEAFF
TRBJ1-1,TRBV5-8,.,TRBD1,TGTGCCAGCAGCTGGGGACAGGGGAGTTGGCCCACTGAAGCTTTCTTT,CASSWGQGSWPTEAFF
TRBJ2-1,TRBV18,once,.,TGTGCCAGCTCACCTTCGGATGATCTCTACAATGAGCAGTTCTTC,CASSPSDDLYNEQFF
TRBJ2-2,TRBV9,few,TRBD2,TGTGCCAGCGGGAGGACTAGCGGGACCGGGGAGCTGTTTTTT,CASGRTSGTGELFF
TRBJ2-3,TRBV7-8,once,TRBD2,TGTGCCAGCAAACGGTGGGAGGGATCCCTCAGCACAGATACGCAGTATTTT,CASKRWEGSLSTDTQYF
TRBJ2-7,TRBV4-3,.,.,TGCGCCAGCAGCCAAGATACGGGGCCACGGGAAGAGCAGTACTTC,CASSQDTGPREEQYF
TRBJ1-5,TRBV28,.,.,TGTGCCAGCAGATGGGACTTGAATTATCAGCCCCAGCATTTT,CASRWDLNYQPQHF
TRBJ2-3,TRBV5-1,few,.,TGCGCCAGCAGCTTGGCTGGGAACACAGATACGCAGTATTTT,CASSLAGNTDTQYF
TRBJ2-2,TRBV12-5,once,.,TGTGCTAGTGGTTTGGTAAGATTTGGGGAGCTGTTTTTT,CASGLVRFGELFF
TRBJ1-1,TRBV5-1,.,.,TGCGCCAGCAGCTTGGTCCCAGGGCTGGGAAACACTGAAGCTTTCTTT,CASSLVPGLGNTEAFF
TRBJ2-5,TRBV7-2,.,TRBD2,TGTGCCAGCAGCTTAGCGCAGACTAGCGGCCAACGGACCCAGTACTTC,CASSLAQTSGQRTQYF
TRBJ2-1,TRBV6-1,.,.,TGTGCCAGCGAATCGGGGGGCAGGAATGAGCAGTTCTTC,CASESGGRNEQFF
TRBJ1-1,TRBV28,.,.,TGTGCCAGCAGTCCCCTCGGGGGGGGGACTGAAGCTTTCTTT,CASSPLGGGTEAFF
TRBJ2-3,TRBV10-3,.,TRBD1,TGTGCCATCAGTGAGGTCGGACAGGGATTTACAGATACGCAGTATTTT,CAISEVGQGFTDTQYF
TRBJ1-5,TRBV6-1,.,.,TGTGCCAGCAGTGACTTATGGGGGTCGGGGCAGCCCCAGCATTTT,CASSDLWGSGQPQHF
TRBJ1-1,TRBV29-1,.,.,TGCAGCGCCGTAGAAGGAGGCACTGAAGCTTTCTTT,CSAVEGGTEAFF
TRBJ1-6,TRBV7-9,.,.,TGTGCCAGCAGCTTAGCGCAGACAGGCTCGGCCCTCCACTTT,CASSLAQTGSALHF
TRBJ2-5,TRBV6-5,.,.,TGTGCCAGCAGTTACTCGAATAGAGGGCGCCGAGAGACCCAGTACTTC,CASSYSNRGRRETQYF
TRBJ2-3,TRBV19,.,TRBD1,TGTGCCAGTACCTCTATGACAGGGGGGACAGATACGCAGTATTTT,CASTSMTGGTDTQYF
TRBJ1-3,TRBV18,.,.,TGTGCCAGCTCACCAGACTCCTCTGGAAACACCATATATTTT,CASSPDSSGNTIYF
TRBJ2-1,TRBV5-4,.,TRBD2,TGTGCCACCACAGGACTAGCGGGGCTCAATGAGCAGTTCTTC,CATTGLAGLNEQFF
TRBJ2-5,TRBV9,.,.,TGTGCCAGCAGCGTAGCTCCCAGGACGGAGGAGACCCAGTACTTC,CASSVAPRTEETQYF
TRBJ2-2,TRBV6-5,once,.,TGTGCCAGCAGTTACAACAGTCCGAACACCGGGGAGCTGTTTTTT,CASSYNSPNTGELFF
TRBJ1-4,TRBV7-2,few,.,TGTGCCAGCAGCCTCACATACAGGGAGACTAATGAAAAACTGTTTTTT,CASSLTYRETNEKLFF
TRBJ1-5,TRBV18,.,.,TGTGCCAGCTCACCCTTTCCAGGTGATCAGCCCCAGCATTTT,CASSPFPGDQPQHF
TRBJ1-2,TRBV4-2,.,.,TGTGCCAGCCCTTCGAAGGGTGCCAATTACTATGGCTACACCTTC,CASPSKGANYYGYTF
TRBJ1-3,TRBV6-5,.,.,TGTGCCAGCAGTTATGAATCTGGAAACACCATATATTTT,CASSYESGNTIYF
TRBJ2-1,TRBV5-5,.,.,TGTGCCAGCAGCTTGGCTCGTTACAATGAGCAGTTCTTC,CASSLARYNEQFF
TRBJ2-3,TRBV6-1,.,TRBD2,TGTGCCAGCAGTGTAGAGCGGGGGGGCCCCTCCCGCTTCACAGATACGCGGTATTTT,CASSVERGGPSRFTDTRYF
TRBJ2-1,TRBV28,.,TRBD1,TGTGCCAGCAGCGAGACAGGGGGGGACTACAATGAGCAGTTCTTC,CASSETGGDYNEQFF
TRBJ1-5,TRBV4-2,many,.,TGTGCCAGCAGCTTCGGCAGGTTTAGCAATCAGCCCCAGCATTTT,CASSFGRFSNQPQHF
TRBJ1-1,TRBV4-2,.,.,TGTGCCAGCAGCCAAGATGGGTTTCTGGGCACTGAAGCTTTCTTT,CASSQDGFLGTEAFF
TRBJ1-2,TRBV5-1,.,.,TGCGCCAGCAGCGGGTGGGATCCCTTCTCCGGCTACACCTTC,CASSGWDPFSGYTF
TRBJ1-1,TRBV7-9,medium-sized,.,TGTGCCAGCAGCTTAAATAGGATTGGGAGAAACACTGAAGCTTTCTTT,CASSLNRIGRNTEAFF
TRBJ2-1,TRBV19,few,.,TGTGCCAGTAGTATCCGCCGTATGGGGGTCCCAAGGGGTGAGCAGTTCTTC,CASSIRRMGVPRGEQFF
TRBJ1-2,TRBV2,few,.,TGTGCCAGCAGTTCACTAAAATATGGCTACACCTTC,CASSSLKYGYTF
TRBJ2-2,TRBV9,few,.,TGTGCCAGCAGTGGGACCGAGGTGAACACCGGGGAGCTGTTTTTT,CASSGTEVNTGELFF